The clone carrying this TCR beta chain showed up just once. The sample originates from a study of identical twins. TCRdb re-derived calls from the 5' RACE reads in MiXCR, one entry per CDR3 protein. The sample shows 450,000 to 600,000 distinct CDR3 sequences, approximately 20% of them seen only once. The sample was also linked to a second study, of yellow fever vaccine responses in identical twins.

Input material: CD4+ T cells sorted from blood. The clonotype comes from a woman aged 18-29 years in good health.

CDR3 DNA: TGTGCCAGCAGTGAGACTAGCGCCCACACAGATACGCAGTATTTT. Its protein is CASSETSAHTDTQYF. The rearrangement links TRBV6-4 to TRBJ2-3, with 8 bases matching TRBD2. Germline V gives CDR1 MRHNA, CDR2 SNTAGT. The CDR3 has 15 amino acids. The junction had 4 bases not matched to a gene; V was cut back by 3 bases and J by 2 bases.